These 10 T cell receptor beta chains came from one sample sequenced in a study of blood T cell repertoires in COVID-19. Sequencing was performed with immunoSEQ multiplex PCR; in TCRdb, only in-frame clones are kept and a portion is missing. Among more than 90,000 clones listed, about four fifths were seen once. Sequencing was performed on peripheral blood. These receptors were collected from an elderly woman with acute or convalescent COVID-19.

V gene TRBV2 combines with J gene TRBJ2-2; D is perhaps TRBD1 (5 bases). Germline CDR1 and CDR2: SNHLY and FYNNEI. The CDR3 has 14 amino acids. Trimming took off 4 bases at V and 1 base at J, with 7 bases between the two ends. The CDR3 spells CASSGQGNTGELFF. Here the CDR3 DNA reads TGTGCCAGCAGTGGGCAGGGGAACACCGGGGAGCTGTTTTTT.

This chain links TRBV19 with TRBJ1-4; D not resolved. The V end lost 3 bases, the J end lost 7 bases, and 18 bases lay between the germline ends. Germline V gives CDR1 LNHDA, CDR2 SQIVND (reference sequence). This CDR3 has 16 amino acids. Here the CDR3 DNA reads TGTGCCAGTAGTATCAAAGGCGGAGCCCGACCTGAAAAACTGTTTTTT. Its translation is CASSIKGGARPEKLFF.

This sequence joins TRBV6-2 or TRBV6-3 and TRBJ2-1; 11 bases are shared with TRBD2. The CDR3 contains 16 residues. Germline V gene sequence: CDR1 MNHEY, CDR2 SVGEGT. V lost 1 base to trimming and J lost 4 bases; unmatched junction nucleotides: 3. CDR3 region: CASSYWTSGSYNEQFF. CDR3 bases: TGTGCCAGCAGTTACTGGACTAGCGGGTCGTACAATGAGCAGTTCTTC.

The chain links TRBV30 to TRBJ1-5; D ambiguous. The CDR3 runs 14 residues. Germline V gene lookup returns CDR1 GTSNPN and CDR2 SVGIG (reference sequence). Trimming took off 2 bases at V and 6 bases at J, with 14 bases between the two ends. The CDR3 loop reads CAWSPYSGSQPQHF. CDR3 DNA sequence: TGTGCCTGGAGTCCTTACAGCGGCAGTCAGCCCCAGCATTTT.

This clone was seen repeatedly, ten times or more. The V and J genes are TRBV20-1 and TRBJ2-1, with D unresolved. The CDR3 sequence is 10 residues long. V was trimmed by 3 bases and J by 6 bases, leaving 3 bases between them. Germline CDR1 and CDR2: DFQATT and SNEGSKA (reference sequence). The CDR3: CSARANEQFF. CDR3 nucleotide sequence: TGCAGTGCTAGGGCCAATGAGCAGTTCTTC.

The J gene is TRBJ2-6, the V gene TRBV28, with a possible D match to TRBD1 (6 bases). Germline loops: CDR1 MDHEN, CDR2 SYDVKM. Trimming took 4 bases from V and 4 from J, leaving 11 bases between them. CDR3 size: 15 residues. CDR3 sequence: CASSSAGEGANVLTF. In nucleotides, the CDR3 is TGTGCCAGCAGTTCCGCAGGGGAAGGGGCCAACGTCCTGACTTTC.

This clone was seen a single time. The genes are TRBV28 and TRBJ2-2; D is possibly TRBD2 (6 bases). CDR1 and CDR2 from the germline V gene are MDHEN and SYDVKM. CDR3 size: 14 residues. Trimming removed 8 bases from V and 5 bases from J, with 15 bases in between. Here the CDR3 DNA reads TGTGCCAGCCGAGTCGGGAGCGGGACCGGGGAGCTGTTTTTT. Translated, it gives CASRVGSGTGELFF.

This clone appeared a few times. V gene TRBV7-2 combines with J gene TRBJ2-2; D may be TRBD1 (6 bases). Trimming pared 3 bases from V and 9 bases from J, leaving 17 bases between. From germline, CDR1 is SGHTA and CDR2 FQGNSA. CDR3 length: 15 residues. The CDR3 bases are TGTGCCAGCAGCTTGTACAGGGAGTCGGTCCGGGAGCTGTTTTTT. Residues: CASSLYRESVRELFF.

This chain links TRBV7-3 with TRBJ2-5; 7 nucleotides agree with TRBD2. CDR1 and CDR2 (germline): SGHTA, FQGTGA. V shed 2 bases and J 3 bases; nucleotides not matched to a gene: 6. CDR3 length: 15 residues. The CDR3 is CASSLGRGWEETQYF. CDR3 nucleotides: TGTGCCAGCAGCTTAGGGAGGGGATGGGAAGAGACCCAGTACTTC.

V usage is TRBV21-1 and J usage is TRBJ2-2; TRBD1, the D gene given by the table, was not confirmed from the DNA. TRBV21-1 is a recognized pseudogene. The CDR3 runs 21 residues. The CDR3 sequence: CASSKGQGKGGFRNNTGELFF. CDR3 in DNA: TGTGCCAGCAGCAAAGGACAGGGAAAAGGAGGGTTTCGTAACAACACCGGGGAGCTGTTTTTT.